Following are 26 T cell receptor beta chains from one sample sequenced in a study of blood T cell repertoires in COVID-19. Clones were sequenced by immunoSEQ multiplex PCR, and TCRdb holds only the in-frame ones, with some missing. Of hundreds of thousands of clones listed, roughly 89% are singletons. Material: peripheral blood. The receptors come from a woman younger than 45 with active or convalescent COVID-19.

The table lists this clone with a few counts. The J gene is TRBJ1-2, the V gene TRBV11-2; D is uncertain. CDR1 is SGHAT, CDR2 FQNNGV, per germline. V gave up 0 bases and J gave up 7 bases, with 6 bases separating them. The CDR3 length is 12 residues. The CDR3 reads CASSLDRGGYTF. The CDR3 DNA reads TGTGCCAGCAGCTTAGATCGGGGTGGCTACACCTTC.

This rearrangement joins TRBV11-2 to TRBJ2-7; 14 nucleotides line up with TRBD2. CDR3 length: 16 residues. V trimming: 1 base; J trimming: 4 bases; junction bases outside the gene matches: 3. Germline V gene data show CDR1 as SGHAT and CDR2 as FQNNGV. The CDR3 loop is CASSLGLAGGLYEQYF. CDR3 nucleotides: TGTGCCAGCAGCTTAGGACTAGCGGGAGGGCTGTACGAGCAGTACTTC.

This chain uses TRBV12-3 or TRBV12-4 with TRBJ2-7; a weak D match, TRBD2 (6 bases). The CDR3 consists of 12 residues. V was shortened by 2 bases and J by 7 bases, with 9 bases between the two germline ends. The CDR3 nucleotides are TGTGCCAGCAGTTTATTCAGCGGGGAGCAGTACTTC. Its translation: CASSLFSGEQYF.

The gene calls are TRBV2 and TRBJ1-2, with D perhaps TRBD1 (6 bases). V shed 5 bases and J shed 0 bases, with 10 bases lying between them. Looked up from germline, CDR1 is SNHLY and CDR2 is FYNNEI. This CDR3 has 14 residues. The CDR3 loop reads CASSPGQSNYGYTF. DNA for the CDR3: TGTGCCAGCAGTCCAGGACAGTCTAACTATGGCTACACCTTC.

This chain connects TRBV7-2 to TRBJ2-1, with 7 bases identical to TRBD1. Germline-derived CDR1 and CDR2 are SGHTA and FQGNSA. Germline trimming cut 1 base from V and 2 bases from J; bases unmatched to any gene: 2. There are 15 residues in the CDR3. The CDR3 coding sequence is TGTGCCAGCAGCTTAGGGGGACAGACCTACAATGAGCAGTTCTTC. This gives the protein CASSLGGQTYNEQFF.

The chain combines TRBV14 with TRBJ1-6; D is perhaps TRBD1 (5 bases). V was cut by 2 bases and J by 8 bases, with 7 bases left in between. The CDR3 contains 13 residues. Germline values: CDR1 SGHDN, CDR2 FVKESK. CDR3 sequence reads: CASSQSGDSPLHF. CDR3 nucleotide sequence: TGTGCCAGCAGCCAATCGGGGGATTCACCCCTCCACTTT.

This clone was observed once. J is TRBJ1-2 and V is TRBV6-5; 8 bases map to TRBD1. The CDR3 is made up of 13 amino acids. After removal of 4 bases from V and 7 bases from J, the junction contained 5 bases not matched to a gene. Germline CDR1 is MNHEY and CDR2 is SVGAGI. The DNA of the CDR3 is TGTGCCAGCAGTTTTTACGACAGGGGTGGCTACACCTTC. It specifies CASSFYDRGGYTF.

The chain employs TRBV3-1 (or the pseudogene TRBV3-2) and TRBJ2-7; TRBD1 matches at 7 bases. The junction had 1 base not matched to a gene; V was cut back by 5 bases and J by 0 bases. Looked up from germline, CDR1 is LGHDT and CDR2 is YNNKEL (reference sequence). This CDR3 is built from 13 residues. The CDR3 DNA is TGTGCCAGCAGCGGGGACAGCTCCTACGAGCAGTACTTC. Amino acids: CASSGDSSYEQYF.

The CDR3 DNA reads as TGCGCCAGCAGCGAGCGGGGACGGGGGGTCGGTAACACTGAAGCTTTCTTT. It encodes CASSERGRGVGNTEAFF. The V gene is TRBV5-1, the J gene TRBJ1-1; the D gene is possibly TRBD1 (5 bases). This CDR3 spans 17 amino acids. Between the trimmed V and J ends, which lost 4 bases and 2 bases, there was a span of 21 bases. Germline loops: CDR1 SGHRS, CDR2 YFSETQ.

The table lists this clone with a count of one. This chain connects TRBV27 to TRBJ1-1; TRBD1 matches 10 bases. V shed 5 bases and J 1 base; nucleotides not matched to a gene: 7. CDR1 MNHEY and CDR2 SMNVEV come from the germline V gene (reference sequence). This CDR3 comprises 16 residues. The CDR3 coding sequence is TGTGCCAGCAGTCCCGCGGGACAGGGGTCGAACACTGAAGCTTTCTTT. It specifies CASSPAGQGSNTEAFF.

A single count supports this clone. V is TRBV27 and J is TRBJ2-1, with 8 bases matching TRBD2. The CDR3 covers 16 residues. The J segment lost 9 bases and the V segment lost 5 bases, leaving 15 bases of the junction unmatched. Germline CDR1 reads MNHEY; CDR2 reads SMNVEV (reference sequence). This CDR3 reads CASSHPGLGGDGEQFF. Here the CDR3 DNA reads TGTGCCAGCAGTCACCCGGGACTCGGGGGGGACGGTGAGCAGTTCTTC.

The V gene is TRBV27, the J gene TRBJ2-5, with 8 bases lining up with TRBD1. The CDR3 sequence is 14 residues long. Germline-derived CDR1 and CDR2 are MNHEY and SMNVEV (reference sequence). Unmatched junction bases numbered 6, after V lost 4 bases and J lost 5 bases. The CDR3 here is CASSYGQGFETQYF. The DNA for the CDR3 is TGTGCCAGCAGTTACGGACAGGGTTTTGAGACCCAGTACTTC.

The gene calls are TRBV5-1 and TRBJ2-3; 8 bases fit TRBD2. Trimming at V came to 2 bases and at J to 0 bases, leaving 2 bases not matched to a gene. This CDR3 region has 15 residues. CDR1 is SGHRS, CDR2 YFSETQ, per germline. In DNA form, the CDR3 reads TGCGCCAGCAGCTTTCGGGAGGGTAGCACAGATACGCAGTATTTT. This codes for CASSFREGSTDTQYF.

The CDR3 region has the DNA TGTGCCAGCAGTATATCAGACTATGGCTACACCTTC. It translates to CASSISDYGYTF. V and J are TRBV12-3 or TRBV12-4 and TRBJ1-2; D is undetermined. Trimming took 5 bases from V and 3 from J, leaving 7 bases between them. This CDR3 spans 12 amino acids.

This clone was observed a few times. DNA for the CDR3: TGTGCCAGCAGCTCCCCGGGACTAGGGGAACAAGAGACCCAGTACTTC. This encodes CASSSPGLGEQETQYF. The chain recombines TRBV7-6 with TRBJ2-5, with 8 bases identical to TRBD2. CDR3 length: 16 residues. V shed 4 bases, J shed 2 bases, and the junction held 9 bases outside the gene matches. Looked up from germline, CDR1 is SGHVS and CDR2 is FNYEAQ.

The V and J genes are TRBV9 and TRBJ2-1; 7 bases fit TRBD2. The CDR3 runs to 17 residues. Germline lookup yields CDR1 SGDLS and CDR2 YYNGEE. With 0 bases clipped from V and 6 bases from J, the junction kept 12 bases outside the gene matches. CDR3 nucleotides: TGTGCCAGCAGCGTAGTAGAAGGGAGGGCCTATACCAATGAGCAGTTCTTC. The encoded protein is CASSVVEGRAYTNEQFF.

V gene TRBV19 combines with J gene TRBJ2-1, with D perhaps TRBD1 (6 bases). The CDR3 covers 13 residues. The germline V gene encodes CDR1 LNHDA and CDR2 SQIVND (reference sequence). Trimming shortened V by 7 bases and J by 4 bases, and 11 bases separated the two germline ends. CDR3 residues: CASMDSDYNEQFF. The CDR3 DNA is TGTGCCAGTATGGACAGCGATTACAATGAGCAGTTCTTC.

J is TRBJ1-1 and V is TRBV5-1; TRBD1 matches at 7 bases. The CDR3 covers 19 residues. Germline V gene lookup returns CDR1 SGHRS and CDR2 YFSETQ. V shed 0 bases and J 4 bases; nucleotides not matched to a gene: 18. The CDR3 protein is CASSLGGDRQGPLGTEAFF. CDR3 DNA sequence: TGCGCCAGCAGCTTGGGGGGGGACCGACAGGGCCCTTTGGGCACTGAAGCTTTCTTT.

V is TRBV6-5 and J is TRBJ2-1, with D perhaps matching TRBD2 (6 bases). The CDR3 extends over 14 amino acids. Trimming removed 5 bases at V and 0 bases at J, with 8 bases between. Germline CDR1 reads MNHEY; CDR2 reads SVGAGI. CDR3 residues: CASSSGPSYNEQFF. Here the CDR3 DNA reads TGTGCCAGCAGTAGCGGGCCCTCCTACAATGAGCAGTTCTTC.

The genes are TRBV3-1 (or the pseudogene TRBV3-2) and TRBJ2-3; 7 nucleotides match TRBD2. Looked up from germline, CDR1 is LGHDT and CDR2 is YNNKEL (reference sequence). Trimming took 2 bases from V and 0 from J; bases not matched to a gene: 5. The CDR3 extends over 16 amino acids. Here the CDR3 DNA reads TGTGCCAGCAGCCAAACAGCGGGGCGTAGCACAGATACGCAGTATTTT. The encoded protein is CASSQTAGRSTDTQYF.

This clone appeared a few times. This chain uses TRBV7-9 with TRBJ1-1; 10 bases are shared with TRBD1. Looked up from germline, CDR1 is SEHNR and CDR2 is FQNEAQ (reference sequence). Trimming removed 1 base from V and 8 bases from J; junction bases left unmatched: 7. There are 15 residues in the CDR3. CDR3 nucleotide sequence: TGTGCCAGCAGCTTAGTTGGACAGGGGGGTCAAGAAGCTTTCTTT. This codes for CASSLVGQGGQEAFF.

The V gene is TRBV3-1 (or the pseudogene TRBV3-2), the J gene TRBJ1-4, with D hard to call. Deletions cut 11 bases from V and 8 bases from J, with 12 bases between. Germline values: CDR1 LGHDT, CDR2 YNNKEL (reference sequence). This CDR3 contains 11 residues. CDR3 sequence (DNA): TGTGCCTCGGGATTCGGGGAAAAACTGTTTTTT. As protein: CASGFGEKLFF.

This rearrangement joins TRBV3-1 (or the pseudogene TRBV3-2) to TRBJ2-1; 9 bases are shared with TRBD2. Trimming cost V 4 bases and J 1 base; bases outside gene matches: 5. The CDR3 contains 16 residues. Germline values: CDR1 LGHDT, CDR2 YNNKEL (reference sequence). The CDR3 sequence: CASSRIAGVSYNEQFF. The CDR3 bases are TGTGCCAGCAGCCGGATAGCGGGAGTGTCCTACAATGAGCAGTTCTTC.

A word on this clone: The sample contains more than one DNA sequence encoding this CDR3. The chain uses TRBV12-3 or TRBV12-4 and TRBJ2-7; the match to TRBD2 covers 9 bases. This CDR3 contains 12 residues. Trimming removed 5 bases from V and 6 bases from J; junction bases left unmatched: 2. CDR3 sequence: CASSPTSGEQYF. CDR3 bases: TGTGCCAGCAGTCCGACTAGCGGCGAGCAGTACTTC.

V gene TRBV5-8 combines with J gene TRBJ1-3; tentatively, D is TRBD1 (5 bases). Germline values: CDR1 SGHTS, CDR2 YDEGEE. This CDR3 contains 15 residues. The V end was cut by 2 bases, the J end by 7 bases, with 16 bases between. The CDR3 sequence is CASSFMSGGSNTIYF. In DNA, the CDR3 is TGTGCCAGCAGCTTCATGTCCGGGGGGAGTAACACCATATATTTT.

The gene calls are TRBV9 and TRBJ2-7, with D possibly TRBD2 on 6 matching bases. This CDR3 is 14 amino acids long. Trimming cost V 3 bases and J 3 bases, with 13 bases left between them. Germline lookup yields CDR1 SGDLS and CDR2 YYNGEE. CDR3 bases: TGTGCCAGCAGCGCCGGAGGGTTTATCTACGAGCAGTACTTC. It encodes CASSAGGFIYEQYF.